These 9 T cell receptor beta chains originate from one sample sequenced in a study of blood T cell repertoires in COVID-19. Data came from immunoSEQ multiplex PCR; TCRdb stores just in-frame clones and leaves some out. This table holds over 300,000 clones, 75% to 90% found once. The sequenced sample was PBMCs or T cells enriched from blood (not recorded which). The source is a man aged 25-45 years who had recovered from COVID-19.

The chain has TRBV11-1 and TRBJ2-2; 9 nucleotides align to TRBD2. This CDR3 has 15 residues. The trim removed 1 base at V and 4 bases at J, leaving 1 base unmatched. Per germline, CDR1 SGHAT and CDR2 FQDESV (reference sequence). This CDR3 is CASSLGGGGTGELFF. Here the CDR3 DNA reads TGTGCCAGCAGCTTAGGCGGGGGGGGCACCGGGGAGCTGTTTTTT.

The genes are TRBV5-1 and TRBJ2-3; the D gene is possibly TRBD1 (6 bases). Germline V lookup: CDR1 SGHRS, CDR2 YFSETQ. The V gene lost 4 bases and the J gene lost 4 bases, with 19 bases spanning the gap. The CDR3 totals 16 residues. DNA for the CDR3: TGCGCCAGCAGCAGCGGTACAGGGCTCGGGTCAGATACGCAGTATTTT. Translation: CASSSGTGLGSDTQYF.

This chain connects TRBV6-1 to TRBJ1-4, with a weak D call TRBD1 (5 bases). The germline V and J ends were trimmed by 3 bases and 0 bases, with 11 bases remaining between them. The CDR3 length is 16 residues. CDR1 MNHNS and CDR2 SASEGT come from the germline V gene. CDR3 region: CASSDKGKATNEKLFF. CDR3 DNA sequence: TGTGCCAGCAGTGATAAGGGGAAGGCAACTAATGAAAAACTGTTTTTT.

This clone was picked up a small number of times. The chain combines TRBV6-4 with TRBJ2-1, with 11 bases matching TRBD2. The CDR3 loop spans 15 amino acids. The germline V gene has CDR1 MRHNA and CDR2 SNTAGT. V lost 3 bases to trimming and J lost 6 bases; unmatched junction nucleotides: 4. This CDR3 reads CASSEGSGGANEQFF. The CDR3, as DNA: TGTGCCAGCAGTGAGGGTAGCGGGGGGGCCAATGAGCAGTTCTTC.

V gene TRBV5-5 combines with J gene TRBJ1-3; D remains ambiguous. The V and J ends lost 1 base and 3 bases respectively, with 11 bases between them. The CDR3 loop spans 15 amino acids. The V gene's germline CDR1 is SGHKS and CDR2 YYEKEE (reference sequence). The CDR3 sequence is CASSLRGGGGNTIYF. In DNA form, the CDR3 reads TGTGCCAGCAGCTTGCGCGGCGGCGGTGGAAACACCATATATTTT.

This chain joins TRBV24-1 and TRBJ1-4, with 7 bases matching TRBD1. CDR3 length: 19 residues. J lost 0 bases, V lost 4 bases, and 13 bases had no gene match. The germline CDR1 and CDR2 sequences are KGHDR and SFDVKD. The CDR3 region has the DNA TGTGCCACCAGTGAGCCAGCTCCACAGGGGTTTGCAACTAATGAAAAACTGTTTTTT. Residues: CATSEPAPQGFATNEKLFF.

The rearrangement uses TRBV7-3 and TRBJ2-1; a weak D match, TRBD2 (7 bases). V was trimmed by 5 bases and J by 8 bases, leaving 22 bases between them. Germline V gene sequence: CDR1 SGHTA, CDR2 FQGTGA. The CDR3 loop spans 16 amino acids. This CDR3 is CASSPIQRGGRHEQFF. CDR3 coding DNA: TGTGCCAGCAGCCCGATTCAAAGGGGGGGGCGCCATGAGCAGTTCTTC. Supplemented by reference TRBV7-3 and TRBJ2-1, the full variable domain reads GAGVSQTPSNKVTEKGKYVELRCDPISGHTALYWYRQSLGQGPEFLIYFQGTGAADDSGLPNDRFFAVRPEGSVSTLKIQRTERGDSAVYLCASSPIQRGGRHEQFFGPGTRLTVL.

This clone occurred once. The chain uses TRBV18 and TRBJ2-3; TRBD1 matches 7 bases. The CDR3 runs to 16 residues. The germline gives CDR1 KGHSH, CDR2 LQKENI. Trimming removed 0 bases from V and 2 bases from J; junction bases left unmatched: 5. The CDR3 reads CASSPPSGQATDTQYF. In nucleotides, the CDR3 is TGTGCCAGCTCACCACCGAGCGGACAGGCCACAGATACGCAGTATTTT.

The gene calls are TRBV9 and TRBJ2-7, with D hard to call. Germline CDR1 reads SGDLS; CDR2 reads YYNGEE. Deletions cut 0 bases from V and 3 bases from J, with 10 bases between. The CDR3 is made up of 14 amino acids. In DNA form, the CDR3 reads TGTGCCAGCAGCGTAGCAGCGAACGGCTACGAGCAGTACTTC. Translating gives CASSVAANGYEQYF.